There are a few counts of the clone carrying this T cell receptor beta chain. The record originates from a study of blood T cell repertoires in COVID-19. In the authors' workflow: Nucleated cell counts were estimated from reference gene primer amplification. Repertoires were generated with immunoSEQ multiplex PCR, while TCRdb's copy carries only in-frame clones and drops some. The V and J calls and the clone size are those of that table, but D and trimming were determined from the DNA. The sample includes about 240,000 clones, 83% of them seen just once. This clonotype was obtained from a woman in her thirties or forties who had been exposed to COVID-19. Material: PBMCs or T cells enriched from blood (not recorded which).

This CDR3 is CASTQTSGNQPQHF. The CDR3 DNA sequence: TGTGCCAGTACCCAGACATCGGGCAATCAGCCCCAGCATTTT. J is TRBJ1-5 and V is TRBV2, with D unclear. The germline V gene has CDR1 SNHLY and CDR2 FYNNEI. The CDR3 has 14 residues. Trimming removed 9 bases from V and 2 bases from J, with 14 bases in between. Using reference TRBV2 and TRBJ1-5 for the parts outside the CDR3, the full variable domain is EPEVTQTPSHQVTQMGQEVILRCVPISNHLYFYWYRQILGQKVEFLVSFYNNEISEKSEIFDDQFSVERPDGSNFTLKIRSTKLEDSAMYFCASTQTSGNQPQHFGDGTRLSIL.